This T cell receptor beta chain was sequenced in a study of CD8+CD57+ T cells in acquired aplastic anemia. About the research overall: DNA per sorted CD4+ or CD8+ sample ranged roughly 0.17 to 27.4 ug, averaging roughly 3.2 ug.

CD8+CD57+ cell expansion, shown by flow cytometry, had occurred in the patients selected for sequencing. Diagnosis of severe acquired aplastic anemia applied to all patients. Findings and limits, study-wide: The study identified almost 30 CD8+ CDR3 sequences shared by patients and controls.

In the case of this clonotype: Its specificity is unknown.

Genomic DNA was employed as the template in profiling TCR beta VDJ and CDR3. MiXCR, run by TCRdb on the reads, gives a single entry per CDR3 protein. The data show around 80,000 distinct CDR3 sequences, with roughly three quarters seen just once and approximately 81% held by the top ten. Germline trimming cut 6 bases from V and 6 bases from J; bases unmatched to any gene: 7. The CDR3 spans 14 residues. Germline V gene lookup returns CDR1 SGHVS and CDR2 FNYEAQ. Specimen: sorted CD4+, CD8+, or CD8+CD57+ T cells (not recorded which) from PBMCs. This TCR was recovered from a human donor with aplastic anemia. The chain is built from TRBV7-6 and TRBJ2-3; 9 nucleotides match TRBD1. This CDR3 is CASRGQGGVDTQYF. The CDR3 DNA reads TGTGCCAGCAGGGGACAGGGAGGTGTCGATACGCAGTATTTT. Full variable domain (rest looked up from reference TRBV7-6 and TRBJ2-3): GAGVSQSPRYKVTKRGQDVALRCDPISGHVSLYWYRQALGQGPEFLTYFNYEAQQDKSGLPNDRFSAERPEGSISTLTIQRTEQRDSAMYRCASRGQGGVDTQYFGPGTRLTVL.